This T cell receptor beta chain emerged from a study of follicular helper T cells after annual influenza vaccination. Study findings and constraints: Just roughly 9-22% of cells analyzed had recovered productive TCRB sequences.

The time point was: 2013-2014 season, 7 days after vaccination. The table came from immunoSEQ multiplex PCR; TCRdb's copy has only in-frame clones and leaves some out. The data hold 7,500 to 9,500 clones, with nearly 85% observed a single time. Points on this clone: Its antigen remains unknown.

The V gene's germline CDR1 is SNHLY and CDR2 FYNNEI. The CDR3 spans 15 residues. V lost 0 bases, J lost 8 bases, and 13 bases lay in between. The source of this sequence is an adult who received the influenza vaccine. Sequencing was performed on CXCR5+ CD38- circulating T follicular helper cells from blood, taken 7 days after influenza vaccination. The subset was: circulating Tfh, non-naive CD4+CXCR5+PD-1+ (ICOS+CD38+ or ICOS-CD38-). J is TRBJ1-4 and V is TRBV2; D possibly corresponds to TRBD1 (5 bases). The CDR3: CASSEAGQGPEKLFF. The CDR3 DNA reads TGTGCCAGCAGTGAAGCTGGTCAGGGACCAGAAAAACTGTTTTTT.